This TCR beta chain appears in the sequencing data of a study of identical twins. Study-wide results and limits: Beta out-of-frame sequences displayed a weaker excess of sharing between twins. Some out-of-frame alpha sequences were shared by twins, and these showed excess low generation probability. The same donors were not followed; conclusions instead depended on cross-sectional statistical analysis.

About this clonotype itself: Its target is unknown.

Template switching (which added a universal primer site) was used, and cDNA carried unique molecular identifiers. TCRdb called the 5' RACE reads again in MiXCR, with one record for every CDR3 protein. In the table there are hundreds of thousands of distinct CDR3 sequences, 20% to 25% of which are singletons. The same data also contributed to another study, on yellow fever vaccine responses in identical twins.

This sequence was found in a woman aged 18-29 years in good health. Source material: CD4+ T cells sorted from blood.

The CDR3 sequence is CASSLNRGVWNEQFF. In DNA, the CDR3 is TGCGCCAGCAGCTTGAATCGCGGGGTGTGGAATGAGCAGTTCTTC. V is TRBV5-1 and J is TRBJ2-1, with D perhaps TRBD2 (6 bases). V lost 1 base, J lost 7 bases, and 15 bases lay in between. This CDR3 region has 15 residues. Looked up from germline, CDR1 is SGHRS and CDR2 is YFSETQ. The whole variable domain, filled in from reference TRBV5-1 and TRBJ2-1, reads KAGVTQTPRYLIKTRGQQVTLSCSPISGHRSVSWYQQTPGQGLQFLFEYFSETQRNKGNFPGRFSGRQFSNSRSEMNVSTLELGDSALYLCASSLNRGVWNEQFFGPGTRLTVL.